This T cell receptor (beta chain) originates from a study of blood T cell repertoires in COVID-19. CDR3 size: 18 residues. From germline, CDR1 is SGHNT and CDR2 YYREEE (reference sequence). V trimming: 4 bases; J trimming: 0 bases; junction bases outside the gene matches: 8. The table came from immunoSEQ multiplex PCR; TCRdb's copy has only in-frame clones and leaves some out. The sample has around 60,000 clones; roughly 90% are singletons. The sample taken for sequencing was peripheral blood. V is TRBV5-4 and J is TRBJ1-4; 11 positions match TRBD1. This TCR came from a woman older than 75 with active COVID-19. The CDR3 nucleotides read TGTGCCAGCAGCAAACGGGACAGGGGGATCTCAACTAATGAAAAACTGTTTTTT. Its translation: CASSKRDRGISTNEKLFF.